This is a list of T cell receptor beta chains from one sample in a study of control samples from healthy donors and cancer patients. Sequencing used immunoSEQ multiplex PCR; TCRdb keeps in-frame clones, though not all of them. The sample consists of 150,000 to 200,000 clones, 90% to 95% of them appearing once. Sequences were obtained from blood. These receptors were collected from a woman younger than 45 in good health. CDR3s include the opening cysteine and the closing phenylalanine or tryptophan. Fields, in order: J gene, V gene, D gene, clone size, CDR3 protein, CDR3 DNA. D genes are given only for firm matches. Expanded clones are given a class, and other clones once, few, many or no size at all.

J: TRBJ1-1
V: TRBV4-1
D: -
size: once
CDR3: CASSIRQRNTEAFF
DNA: TGCGCCAGCAGTATTAGACAGCGGAACACTGAAGCTTTCTTT

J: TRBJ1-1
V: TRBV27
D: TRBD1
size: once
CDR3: CATRQGNTEAFF
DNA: TGTGCCACCAGACAGGGGAACACTGAAGCTTTCTTT

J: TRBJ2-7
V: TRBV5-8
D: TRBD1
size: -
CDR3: CASKWGTGAYEQYF
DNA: TGTGCCAGCAAATGGGGGACAGGGGCTTACGAGCAGTACTTC

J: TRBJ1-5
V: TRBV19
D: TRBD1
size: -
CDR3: CASMDRLSHQPQHF
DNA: TGTGCCAGCATGGACAGGCTATCGCATCAGCCCCAGCATTTT

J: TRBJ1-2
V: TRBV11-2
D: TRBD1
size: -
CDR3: CASSRTGIEGYTF
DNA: TGTGCCAGCAGCCGGACAGGGATTGAAGGCTACACCTTC

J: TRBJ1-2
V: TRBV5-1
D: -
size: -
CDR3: CASSLVRRDYGYTF
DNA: TGCGCCAGCAGCTTGGTCAGAAGGGACTATGGCTACACCTTC

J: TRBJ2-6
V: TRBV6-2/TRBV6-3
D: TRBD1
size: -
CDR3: CASSTGAGANVLTF
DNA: TGTGCCAGCAGTACAGGGGCTGGGGCCAACGTCCTGACTTTC

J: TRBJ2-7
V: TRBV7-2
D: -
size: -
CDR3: CASSNGQTYEQYF
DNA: TGTGCCAGCAGCAACGGACAGACCTACGAGCAGTACTTC

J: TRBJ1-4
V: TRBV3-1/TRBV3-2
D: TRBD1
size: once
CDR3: CASSQVTDRGPKLFF
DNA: TGTGCCAGCAGCCAAGTCACGGACAGGGGGCCAAAACTGTTTTTT

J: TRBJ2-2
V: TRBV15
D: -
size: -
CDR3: CATSRGYSDANTGELFF
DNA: TGTGCCACCAGCAGAGGTTACAGTGACGCGAACACCGGGGAGCTGTTTTTT

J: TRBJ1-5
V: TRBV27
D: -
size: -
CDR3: CASSLSRSSNQPQHF
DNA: TGTGCCAGCAGTTTATCCAGGAGTAGCAATCAGCCCCAGCATTTT

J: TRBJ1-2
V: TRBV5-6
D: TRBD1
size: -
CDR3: CASSLTGDYGYTF
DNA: TGTGCCAGCAGCTTGACAGGGGACTATGGCTACACCTTC

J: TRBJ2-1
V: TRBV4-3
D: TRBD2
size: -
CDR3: CASSQENSGSWNEQFF
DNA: TGCGCCAGCAGCCAAGAAAATAGCGGGAGTTGGAATGAGCAGTTCTTC

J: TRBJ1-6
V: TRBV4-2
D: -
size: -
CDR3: CASSQDMSGNSPLHF
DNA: TGTGCCAGCAGCCAAGATATGTCAGGGAATTCACCCCTCCACTTT

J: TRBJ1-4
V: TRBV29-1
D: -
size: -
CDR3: CSVGGTTNEKLFF
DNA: TGCAGCGTTGGCGGAACAACTAATGAAAAACTGTTTTTT

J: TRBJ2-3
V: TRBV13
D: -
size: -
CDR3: CASSLGLRGGTDTQYF
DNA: TGTGCCAGCAGCTTAGGTCTCAGGGGTGGCACAGATACGCAGTATTTT

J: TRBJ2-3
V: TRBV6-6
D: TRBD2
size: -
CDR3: CASSPPTPSGGAVTQYF
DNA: TGTGCCAGCAGTCCCCCGACACCTAGCGGGGGGGCCGTTACGCAGTATTTT

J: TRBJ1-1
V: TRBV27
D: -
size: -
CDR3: CASSLFQGMNTEAFF
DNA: TGTGCCAGCAGTTTATTTCAGGGGATGAACACTGAAGCTTTCTTT

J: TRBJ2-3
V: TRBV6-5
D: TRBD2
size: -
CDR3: CASSRGGLRTDTQYF
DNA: TGTGCCAGCTCCCGGGGGGGACTCCGCACAGATACGCAGTATTTT

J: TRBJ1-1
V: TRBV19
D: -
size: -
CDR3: CASSIPGGTNTEAFF
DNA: TGTGCCAGTAGTATACCCGGGGGTACGAACACTGAAGCTTTCTTT

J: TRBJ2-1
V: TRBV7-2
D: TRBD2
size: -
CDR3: CASSLAGGYYNEQFF
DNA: TGTGCCAGCAGCCTAGCGGGAGGCTACTACAATGAGCAGTTCTTC

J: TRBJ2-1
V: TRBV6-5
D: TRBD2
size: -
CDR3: CASSYRLADYNEQFF
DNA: TGTGCCAGCAGTTACCGACTAGCGGACTACAATGAGCAGTTCTTC

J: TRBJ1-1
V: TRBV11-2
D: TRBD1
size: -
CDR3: CASSLAGRGPREAFF
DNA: TGTGCCAGCAGCTTAGCGGGCAGGGGGCCCCGTGAAGCTTTCTTT

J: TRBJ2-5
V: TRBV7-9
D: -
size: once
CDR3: CASSLSRLLETQYF
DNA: TGTGCCAGCAGCTTATCAAGGTTGTTAGAGACCCAGTACTTC

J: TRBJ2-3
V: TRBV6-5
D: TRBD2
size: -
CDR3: CASTLAGGPGDTQYF
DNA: TGTGCCAGCACCCTAGCGGGAGGGCCGGGAGATACGCAGTATTTT

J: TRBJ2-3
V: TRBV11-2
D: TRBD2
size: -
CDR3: CASSLAGGSDTQYF
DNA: TGTGCCAGCAGCTTAGCGGGAGGGTCAGATACGCAGTATTTT

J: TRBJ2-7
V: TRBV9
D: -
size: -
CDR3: CASSVGSFSYEQYF
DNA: TGTGCCAGCAGCGTAGGGTCGTTCTCCTACGAGCAGTACTTC

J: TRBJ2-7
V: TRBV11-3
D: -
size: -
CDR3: CASSLGGNEQYF
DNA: TGTGCCAGCAGCTTAGGCGGGAACGAGCAGTACTTC

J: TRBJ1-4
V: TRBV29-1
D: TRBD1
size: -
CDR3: CSVASSGGEKLFF
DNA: TGCAGCGTTGCTAGTTCAGGGGGTGAAAAACTGTTTTTT

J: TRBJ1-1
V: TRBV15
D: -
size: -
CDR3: CATSRQGTEAFF
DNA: TGTGCCACCAGCAGACAGGGAACTGAAGCTTTCTTT

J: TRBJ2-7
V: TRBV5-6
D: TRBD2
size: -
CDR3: CASSLSASGSYEQYF
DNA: TGTGCCAGCAGCTTGTCCGCTAGCGGGAGTTACGAGCAGTACTTC

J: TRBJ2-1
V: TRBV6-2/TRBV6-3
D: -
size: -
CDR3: CASSSGAYNEQFF
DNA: TGTGCCAGCAGTTCAGGGGCCTACAATGAGCAGTTCTTC

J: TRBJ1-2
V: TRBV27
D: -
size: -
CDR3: CASSRREGNYGYTF
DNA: TGTGCCAGCAGTAGGAGGGAAGGTAACTATGGCTACACCTTC

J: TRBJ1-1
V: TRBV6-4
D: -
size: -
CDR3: CASSRSMNTEAFF
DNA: TGTGCCAGCAGTCGGTCTATGAACACTGAAGCTTTCTTT

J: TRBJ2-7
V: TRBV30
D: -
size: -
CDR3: CAWSTGPTSYEQYF
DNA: TGTGCCTGGAGTACGGGGCCTACCTCCTACGAGCAGTACTTC

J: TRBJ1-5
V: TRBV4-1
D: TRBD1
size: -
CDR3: CASSPGQGVVQPQHF
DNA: TGCGCCAGCAGCCCGGGACAGGGGGTGGTTCAGCCCCAGCATTTT